This entry lists 14 T cell receptor beta chains sequenced from one sample in a study of identical twins. MiXCR, applied by TCRdb to the 5' RACE reads, yields one record per CDR3 protein. The table lists about 700,000 distinct CDR3 sequences, 8% to 9% of them singletons. These same records also appear under a second study, on yellow fever vaccine responses in identical twins.

The specimen sequenced was PBMCs. The receptors shown here come from a woman aged 18-29 years in good health.

This clonotype was observed at least ten times. The chain uses TRBV6-5 and TRBJ2-7; D unresolved. The CDR3 is 12 residues long. Deletions cut 2 bases from V and 3 bases from J, with 5 bases between. The V gene's germline CDR1 is MNHEY and CDR2 SVGAGI. The CDR3 DNA reads TGTGCCAGCAGTTACGTCGGCTACGAGCAGTACTTC. It codes for CASSYVGYEQYF.

This clonotype turned up a few times. The chain combines TRBV27 with TRBJ2-2; maybe TRBD2 (6 bases). Trimming removed 6 bases at V and 5 bases at J, with 16 bases between. The CDR3 runs 15 residues. Germline V gives CDR1 MNHEY, CDR2 SMNVEV (reference sequence). The CDR3: CASRRDVWGTGELFF. CDR3 sequence (DNA): TGTGCCAGCAGGCGGGACGTTTGGGGGACCGGGGAGCTGTTTTTT.

This clonotype was recorded at least ten times. This chain connects TRBV12-3 or TRBV12-4 to TRBJ2-7; possible D gene TRBD2, 5 bases. The CDR3 runs 14 residues. Trimming pared 4 bases from V and 1 base from J, leaving 11 bases between. CDR3 protein: CASSSGLLSYEQYF. The CDR3 bases are TGTGCCAGCAGTTCCGGACTTCTTTCCTACGAGCAGTACTTC.

This clonotype was detected a few times. This rearrangement joins TRBV20-1 to TRBJ2-5, with D hard to call. This CDR3 has 12 amino acids. Trimming removed 4 bases at V and 2 bases at J, with 8 bases between. The germline CDR1 and CDR2 sequences are DFQATT and SNEGSKA (reference sequence). CDR3 amino acids: CSAIRVQETQYF. CDR3 sequence (DNA): TGCAGTGCTATCCGGGTTCAAGAGACCCAGTACTTC.

There are many counts of this clonotype. The chain has TRBV5-1 and TRBJ2-1, with a weak D call TRBD2 (6 bases). The germline CDR1 and CDR2 sequences are SGHRS and YFSETQ. The CDR3 is made up of 15 amino acids. V gave up 0 bases and J gave up 0 bases, with 7 bases separating them. In nucleotides, the CDR3 is TGCGCCAGCAGCTTGGAACTAGCCTCCTACAATGAGCAGTTCTTC. This encodes CASSLELASYNEQFF.

The rearrangement uses TRBV3-2 and TRBJ2-1; no DNA check was done on the table's D call, TRBD2. TRBV3-2 is marked as a pseudogene. CDR3 length: 19 residues. The CDR3 nucleotides read TGTGCCTTCAGTTCCCCGACTAGCGGAACATCTATAACCTACAATGAGCAGTTCTTC. It codes for CAFSSPTSGTSITYNEQFF.

In its sample, this clonotype was seen a few times. This rearrangement joins TRBV20-1 to TRBJ2-7; 10 bases match TRBD2. V was clipped by 1 base and J by 7 bases; unmatched bases: 19. The CDR3 runs to 18 residues. Germline V gives CDR1 DFQATT, CDR2 SNEGSKA (reference sequence). CDR3 protein: CSARVLAGGPWGADEQYF. The CDR3 DNA reads TGCAGTGCTAGAGTCTTAGCGGGGGGCCCGTGGGGGGCGGATGAGCAGTACTTC.

This clonotype was counted many times. The CDR3: CASSRSQGSSTDTQYF. CDR3 DNA: TGCGCCAGCAGCCGCAGTCAGGGATCTAGCACAGATACGCAGTATTTT. The chain carries TRBV4-1 and TRBJ2-3; the D gene is possibly TRBD1 (5 bases). V was cut by 4 bases and J by 0 bases, with 14 bases left in between. There are 16 residues in the CDR3. Looked up from germline, CDR1 is MGHRA and CDR2 is YSYEKL.

This clonotype has just a few counts. The gene calls are TRBV24-1 and TRBJ2-1, with TRBD2 matching 10 bases. With V trimmed by 4 bases and J by 0 bases, 5 bases remained unmatched. CDR3 length: 17 residues. Germline-derived CDR1 and CDR2 are KGHDR and SFDVKD. The chain's CDR3 is CATSDTSGKSSYNEQFF. Written as DNA, the CDR3 is TGTGCCACCAGTGACACTAGCGGGAAGAGCTCCTACAATGAGCAGTTCTTC.

This clonotype showed up just a few times. The chain carries TRBV19 and TRBJ1-5; TRBD1 aligns across 7 bases. Germline lookup yields CDR1 LNHDA and CDR2 SQIVND (reference sequence). The CDR3 is 15 amino acids. V lost 10 bases and J lost 3; bases outside the gene matches: 12. The CDR3 nucleotides read TGTGCCACGGTGGCTTCCGGGACAGCCAATCAGCCCCAGCATTTT. It specifies CATVASGTANQPQHF.

The chain couples TRBV7-8 to TRBJ1-5; 11 bases align to TRBD1. This CDR3 is 15 amino acids long. CDR1 is SGHVS and CDR2 is FQNEAQ in the germline V gene. Trimming cost V 7 bases and J 4 bases; bases outside gene matches: 6. The CDR3 DNA reads as TGTGCCAGCACCCAGGACAGGGGGCGGAATCAGCCCCAGCATTTT. Its protein product is CASTQDRGRNQPQHF.

This clonotype was seen repeatedly, ten times or more. This chain connects TRBV5-1 to TRBJ2-2; 7 bases fit TRBD2. The CDR3 runs 17 residues. Germline CDR1 and CDR2: SGHRS and YFSETQ. The J segment lost 6 bases and the V segment lost 0 bases, leaving 11 bases of the junction unmatched. DNA of the CDR3: TGCGCCAGCAGCTTGGATGCGACTAGCCAATCCTCCGGGGAGCTGTTTTTT. Amino acids: CASSLDATSQSSGELFF.

V gene TRBV10-3 combines with J gene TRBJ2-7; 9 bases are a match to TRBD1. Germline trimming cut 10 bases from V and 3 bases from J; bases unmatched to any gene: 10. This CDR3 region has 14 residues. Germline loops: CDR1 ENHRY, CDR2 SYGVKD. As DNA, the CDR3 is TGTGCCACCGGACAGGGGCCTTCTTACTACGAGCAGTACTTC. It specifies CATGQGPSYYEQYF.

The chain couples TRBV12-1 to TRBJ2-3; the table names TRBD1, a call not compared with the DNA. TRBV12-1 is marked as a pseudogene. CDR3 length equals 18 residues. The chain's CDR3 is CASSFVSWGHRDADTQYF. CDR3 DNA: TGTGCCAGCAGCTTTGTTTCTTGGGGACACAGAGACGCAGATACGCAGTATTTT.